This T cell receptor beta chain was observed in a study of blood T cells in healthy people across ages. Overall study findings and caveats: There was a strong correlation between TCR beta diversity and naive T cell percentage.

Turning to this clonotype: The antigen is undetermined.

The CDR3 is 15 amino acids. Germline CDR1 reads DFQATT; CDR2 reads SNEGSKA (reference sequence). J gave up 3 bases and V 0 bases, and 4 bases lay outside the gene matches. A second PCR of about 7 to 12 cycles used a sample-barcoded 5' primer and a J-beta primer mix. MiXCR, applied by TCRdb to the 5' RACE reads, yields one record per CDR3 protein. The sample yields around 1.5 million distinct CDR3 sequences, 40% to 50% seen once. The sequence was collected from a woman between 18 and 29 years old in good health. The chain couples TRBV20-1 to TRBJ1-5, with TRBD1 identical over 8 bases. The specimen sequenced was blood. The CDR3 sequence is CSAREAGGLNQPQHF. Written as DNA, the CDR3 is TGCAGTGCTAGAGAAGCAGGGGGCCTCAATCAGCCCCAGCATTTT.